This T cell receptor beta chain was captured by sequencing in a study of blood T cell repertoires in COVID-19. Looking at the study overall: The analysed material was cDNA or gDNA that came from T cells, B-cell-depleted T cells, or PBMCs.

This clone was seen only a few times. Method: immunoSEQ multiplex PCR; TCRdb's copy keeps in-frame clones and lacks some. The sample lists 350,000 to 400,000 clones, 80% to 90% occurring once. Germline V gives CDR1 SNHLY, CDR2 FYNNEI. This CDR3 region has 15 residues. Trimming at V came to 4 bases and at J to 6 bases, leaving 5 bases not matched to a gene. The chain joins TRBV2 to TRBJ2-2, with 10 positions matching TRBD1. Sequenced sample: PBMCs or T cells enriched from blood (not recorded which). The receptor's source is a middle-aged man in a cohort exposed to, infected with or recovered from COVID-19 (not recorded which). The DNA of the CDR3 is TGTGCCAGCAGTGGAGACAGGGGGCAGGCCGGGGAGCTGTTTTTT. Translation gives CASSGDRGQAGELFF.